This T cell receptor (beta chain) was obtained from a study of shared clonotypes between healthy human individuals. Overall study findings and caveats: The sharing of about 5% of naive CD4 clonotypes was seen across a few donors. Against clonotypes common to all four donors, non-shared ones had lower generation probabilities.

Researchers divided each subset's genomic DNA evenly across several immunoSEQ plates. Data came from immunoSEQ multiplex PCR; TCRdb stores just in-frame clones and leaves some out. The repertoire holds some 2.4 million clones, 93% seen once, with approximately 0.37% in the top ten. In regard to this clone: As yet, its antigen is unknown.

The donors, all of them Caucasian adults, lived in Nashville, Tennessee. The V end was cut by 6 bases, the J end by 8 bases, with 22 bases between. Per the germline V gene, CDR1 is MNHNY and CDR2 is SVGAGI (reference sequence). The CDR3 extends over 15 amino acids. This TCR derives from a man aged 18 to 35 in good health. Some clones in this sample may be carry-over from other donors' samples. The sequenced material came from naive CD4+ T cells from PBMCs. Noted subset: CD45RA+ positively selected. The genes are TRBV6-6 and TRBJ1-2; D possibly corresponds to TRBD1 (5 bases). The CDR3 DNA sequence: TGTGCCAGCAGGCGAACCGGGACGGCGCTTGAGGGCTACACCTTC. This codes for CASRRTGTALEGYTF.